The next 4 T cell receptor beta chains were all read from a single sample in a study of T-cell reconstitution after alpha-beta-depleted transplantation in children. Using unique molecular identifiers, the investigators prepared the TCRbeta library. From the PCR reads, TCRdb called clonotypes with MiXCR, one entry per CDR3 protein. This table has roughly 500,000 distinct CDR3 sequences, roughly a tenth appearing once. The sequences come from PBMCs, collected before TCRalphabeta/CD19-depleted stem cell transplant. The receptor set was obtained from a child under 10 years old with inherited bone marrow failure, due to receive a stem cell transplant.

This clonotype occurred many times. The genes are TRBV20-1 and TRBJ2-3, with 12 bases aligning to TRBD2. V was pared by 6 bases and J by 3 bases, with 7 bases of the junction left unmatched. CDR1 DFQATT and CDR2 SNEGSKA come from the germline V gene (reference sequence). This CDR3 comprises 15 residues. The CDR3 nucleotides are TGCAGTGCCCCTCTGACTAGCGGGAGAACAGATACGCAGTATTTT. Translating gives CSAPLTSGRTDTQYF.

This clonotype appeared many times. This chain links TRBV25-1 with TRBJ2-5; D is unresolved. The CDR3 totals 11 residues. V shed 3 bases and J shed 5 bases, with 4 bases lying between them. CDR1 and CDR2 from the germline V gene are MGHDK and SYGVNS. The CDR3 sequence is CASSDFETQYF. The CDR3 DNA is TGTGCCAGCAGTGACTTCGAGACCCAGTACTTC.

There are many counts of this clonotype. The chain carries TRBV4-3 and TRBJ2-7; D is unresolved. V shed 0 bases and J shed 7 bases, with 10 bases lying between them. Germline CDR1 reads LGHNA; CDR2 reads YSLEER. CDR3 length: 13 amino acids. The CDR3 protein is CASSQERSWEQYF. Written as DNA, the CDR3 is TGCGCCAGCAGCCAAGAGCGGAGCTGGGAGCAGTACTTC.

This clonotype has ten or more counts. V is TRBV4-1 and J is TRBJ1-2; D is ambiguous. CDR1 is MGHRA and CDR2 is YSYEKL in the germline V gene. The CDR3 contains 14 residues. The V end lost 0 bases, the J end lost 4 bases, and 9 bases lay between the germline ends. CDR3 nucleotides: TGCGCCAGCAGCCAAGAGGAGGTTAGCTATGGCTACACCTTC. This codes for CASSQEEVSYGYTF.